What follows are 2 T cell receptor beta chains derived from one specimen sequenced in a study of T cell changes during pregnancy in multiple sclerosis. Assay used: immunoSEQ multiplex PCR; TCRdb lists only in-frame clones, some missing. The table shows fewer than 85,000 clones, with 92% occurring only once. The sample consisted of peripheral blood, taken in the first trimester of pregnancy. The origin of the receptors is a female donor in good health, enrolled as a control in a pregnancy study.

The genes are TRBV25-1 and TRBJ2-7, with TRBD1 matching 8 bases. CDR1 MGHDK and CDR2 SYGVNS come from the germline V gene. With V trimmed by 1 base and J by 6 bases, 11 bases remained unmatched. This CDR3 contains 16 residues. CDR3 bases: TGTGCCAGCAGTGAATGGGGGACAGGTAGTTCGGGCGAGCAGTACTTC. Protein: CASSEWGTGSSGEQYF.

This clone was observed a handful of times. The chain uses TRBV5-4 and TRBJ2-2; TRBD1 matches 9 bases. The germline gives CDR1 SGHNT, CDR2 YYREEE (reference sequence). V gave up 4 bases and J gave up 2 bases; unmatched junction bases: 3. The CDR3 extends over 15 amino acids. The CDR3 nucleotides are TGTGCCAGCAGCCGGACAGGGGTCAACACCGGGGAGCTGTTTTTT. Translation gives CASSRTGVNTGELFF.